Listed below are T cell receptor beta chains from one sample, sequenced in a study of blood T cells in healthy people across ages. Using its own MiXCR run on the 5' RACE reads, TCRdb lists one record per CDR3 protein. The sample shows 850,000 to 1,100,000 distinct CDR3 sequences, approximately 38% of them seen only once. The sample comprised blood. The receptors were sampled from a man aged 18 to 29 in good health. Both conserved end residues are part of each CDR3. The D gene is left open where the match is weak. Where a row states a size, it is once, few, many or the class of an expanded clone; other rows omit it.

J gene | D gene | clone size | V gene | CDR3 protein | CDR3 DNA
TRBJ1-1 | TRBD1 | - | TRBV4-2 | CASSQDLGTGGTGDTEAFF | TGTGCCAGCAGCCAAGATTTGGGGACAGGGGGCACTGGGGACACTGAAGCTTTCTTT
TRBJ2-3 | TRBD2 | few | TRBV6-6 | CASSYHTSGAAGNTQYF | TGTGCCAGCAGTTACCATACTAGCGGGGCCGCGGGAAATACGCAGTATTTT
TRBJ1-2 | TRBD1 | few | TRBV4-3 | CASSQDFGDRVMRYTF | TGCGCCAGCAGCCAAGATTTCGGCGACAGGGTAATGCGGTACACCTTC
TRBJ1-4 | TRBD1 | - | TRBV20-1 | CSARDIQGGYEKLFF | TGCAGTGCTAGAGACATACAGGGGGGCTATGAAAAACTGTTTTTT
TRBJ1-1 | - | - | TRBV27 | CASSLTLSNTEAFF | TGTGCCAGCAGTTTAACACTATCGAACACTGAAGCTTTCTTT
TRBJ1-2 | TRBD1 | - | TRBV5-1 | CASSLVDRVDGYTF | TGCGCCAGCAGCTTGGTGGACAGGGTCGATGGCTACACCTTC
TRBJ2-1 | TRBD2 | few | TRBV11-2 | CASSTLAGGHNEQFF | TGTGCCAGCAGCACCCTAGCGGGGGGGCATAATGAGCAGTTCTTC
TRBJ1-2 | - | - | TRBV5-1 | CASSFGDRVYGYTF | TGCGCCAGCAGCTTTGGAGACAGAGTCTATGGCTACACCTTC
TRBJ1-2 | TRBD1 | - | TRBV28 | CTSRQGDYGYTF | TGTACCAGCCGACAGGGGGACTATGGCTACACCTTC
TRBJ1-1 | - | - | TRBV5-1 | CASSPQTVPNTEAFF | TGCGCCAGCAGCCCCCAGACAGTCCCGAACACTGAAGCTTTCTTT
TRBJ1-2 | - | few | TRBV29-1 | CSVDTRAPSGYTF | TGCAGCGTTGATACTCGGGCACCGTCCGGCTACACCTTC
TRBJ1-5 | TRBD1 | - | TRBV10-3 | CAISESSTGSQPQHF | TGTGCCATCAGTGAGTCGTCGACAGGGAGTCAGCCCCAGCATTTT
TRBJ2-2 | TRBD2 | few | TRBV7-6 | CASSFSGDSSTGELFF | TGTGCCAGCAGCTTTAGCGGGGACTCTTCCACCGGGGAGCTGTTTTTT
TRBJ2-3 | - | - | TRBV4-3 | CASSQQGCEQYF | TGCGCCAGCAGCCAACAGGGGTGTGAGCAGTATTTT
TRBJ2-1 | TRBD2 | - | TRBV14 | CASSQDSSGAGELFF | TGTGCCAGCAGCCAAGATAGTAGCGGGGCTGGTGAGCTGTTCTTC
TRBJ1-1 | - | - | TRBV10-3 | CAISESGRVNTEAFF | TGTGCCATCAGTGAGTCAGGCAGGGTGAACACTGAAGCTTTCTTT
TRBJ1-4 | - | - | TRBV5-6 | CASSRRGSNEKLFF | TGTGCCAGCAGCCGGCGGGGGTCTAATGAAAAACTGTTTTTT
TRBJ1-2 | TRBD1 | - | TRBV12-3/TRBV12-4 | CASSLREGANYGYTF | TGTGCCAGCAGTTTAAGGGAGGGGGCGAACTATGGCTACACCTTC
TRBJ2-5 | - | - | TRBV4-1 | CASSREIEEETQYF | TGCGCCAGCAGCCGAGAAATAGAGGAGGAGACCCAGTACTTC
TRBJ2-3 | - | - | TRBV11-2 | CASTLWVDTQYF | TGTGCCAGCACCCTTTGGGTCGATACGCAGTATTTT
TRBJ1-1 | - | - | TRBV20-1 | CSASRGVGTEAFF | TGCAGTGCTAGTAGGGGGGTCGGCACTGAAGCTTTCTTT
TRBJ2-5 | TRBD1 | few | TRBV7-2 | CASSLRQGIQETQYF | TGTGCCAGCTCATTAAGACAGGGCATCCAAGAGACCCAGTACTTC
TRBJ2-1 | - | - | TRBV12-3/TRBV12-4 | CASSFSRGGANEQFF | TGTGCCAGCAGTTTTTCGCGGGGTGGTGCAAATGAGCAGTTCTTC
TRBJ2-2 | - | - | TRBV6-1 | CASSEETFPGDGELFF | TGTGCCAGCAGTGAAGAGACCTTCCCAGGAGACGGGGAGCTGTTTTTT
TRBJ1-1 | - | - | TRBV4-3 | CASSPRQVLNTEAFF | TGCGCCAGCAGCCCCAGACAGGTACTGAACACTGAAGCTTTCTTT
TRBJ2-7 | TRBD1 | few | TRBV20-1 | CSARDTRDSYYEQYF | TGCAGTGCTAGAGATACCCGGGACAGCTACTACGAGCAGTACTTC
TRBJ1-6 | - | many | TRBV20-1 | CSARQDNSPLHF | TGCAGTGCTAGACAGGACAATTCACCCCTCCACTTT
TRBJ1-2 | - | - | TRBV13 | CASSSHGEGRTNYGYTF | TGTGCCAGCAGCTCCCACGGGGAGGGGAGGACTAACTATGGCTACACCTTC
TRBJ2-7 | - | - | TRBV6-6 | CASSSTANLHSYEQYF | TGTGCCAGCAGTTCGACAGCTAACTTACATTCCTACGAGCAGTACTTC